Sequencing of this TCR beta chain was carried out in a study of T cells in women clearing cervical HPV infection listed by TCRdb under 2018. Study-level background: The cases were about two dozen women with histologically confirmed HPV16-related CIN3 or worse, and 2 of those women had invasive cancers. Controls were 25 to 30 women whose single incident HPV16 infection cleared within 12 months without precancer or cancer developing. Blood from cases was collected at the visit where the lesion was first found, while blood from controls was collected once the infection could no longer be detected. Among cases, blood sampling occurred a median of roughly 160 days after lesion detection, with an interquartile range of roughly 90 to 200 days. HLA typing was available for only a few women, so HLA type could not be excluded as a confounder. This exploratory proof-of-principle case-control study, nested within the Guanacaste HPV Natural History Study in Costa Rica, compared TCR repertoires among women with different cervical HPV16 outcomes. Cases and controls were matched on age within five years and on year of sample collection. Median age was about 32 years in cases versus around 40 in controls, and baseline characteristics did not differ significantly. In the parent cohort, approximately 9,900 women aged 18 or older were enrolled in Guanacaste, Costa Rica, during about 1992 to 1994 and then followed for less than 8 years. Five blinded duplicates per group were added as quality controls, so that roughly 60 samples were obtained: roughly 50 participants and some 10 replicates. Broader findings and caveats from the paper: Cases were distinguished from controls with an estimated AUC of about 0.8 by random forest classifiers combining richness and V gene abundances. Significantly higher TCR repertoire richness was observed in CIN3+ cases than in controls across sequencing depths, whereas no difference in evenness was found. The cross-sectional design could not show whether the associations came before the infection or were a result of it, and neither effector/memory subsets nor HPV-specific T cells were isolated. Cases had lower TRBV6-7 relative abundance than controls (approximately 0.1% versus 0.16%; Bonferroni P = 0.0008). Because T-cell numbers per sample were unknown, differences in richness could reflect varying T-cell content rather than repertoire biology.

V and J are truncated by 6 bases and 4 bases respectively, leaving an intervening sequence of 9 bases. The CDR3 holds 12 amino acids from the cysteine to the phenylalanine. The DNA has 27 bases, all within the CDR3, and is read from base 1. Using the immunoSEQ assay, multiplex PCR amplified TCR beta CDR3 regions from an average of approximately 1,200 ng of genomic DNA per sample. The assay corrected primer bias using a complete synthetic TCR repertoire to establish an amplification baseline. The amplicons were sequenced on the Illumina platform. The study's own analysis went as follows. Error correction of the sequences involved clustering with frequency ratios plus a modified nearest-neighbor algorithm, after which the sequences were analyzed in the immunoSEQ Analyzer using IMGT gene definitions. At each rarefaction depth, TCR richness and evenness were averaged across 20 rarefaction repeats, and samples with fewer sequences than that depth were excluded. V, D and J gene relative abundances were compared between groups with Wilcoxon rank sum tests, applying FDR correction. An intraclass correlation of 95% to 97% for TCR richness and an average of roughly 76% across 66 gene segments were obtained from the blinded duplicates. In TCRdb, the immuneACCESS table is reduced to in-frame sequences with V and J assigned. These tables do not hold every clone; where another copy was compared, an unresolved V gene accounts for under half, and the others remain unexplained. The D gene and trimming were derived from the DNA, and the V and J assignments and clone size from that table. This specimen's table enumerates 25,000 to 35,000 clones. Of the sample, around 7% falls within the top ten clones.

Every participant had a single incident cervical HPV16 infection, and prevalent HPV16 infections were excluded. Cervical HPV DNA was detected with MY09/MY11 PCR, and genotyping was done with dot-blot hybridization. Approximately 15 mL of heparinized blood were centrifuged, and the buffy coat was split into aliquots, frozen at -30 degrees C, and then kept at -80 degrees C. Genomic DNA was extracted from buffy coat specimens using QIAGEN kits. Comments on this clone: The antigen it recognizes is unknown. The observed sequence ends 3 residues before the CDR3 terminus, with the missing tail filled in from the germline J gene.

This clonotype originated in a woman between 18 and 70 years old with a cervical HPV16 infection that either progressed to CIN3+ or cleared (not recorded which). Sequencing was performed on blood buffy coat. Recombination linked TRBV12-3 or TRBV12-4 to TRBJ1-2; the D gene remains uncertain. The DNA read from the CDR3 is TGTGCCAGCAGCTCGGGGTCCTATGGC. It is translated as CASSSGSYG. The entire CDR3 reads CASSSGSYGYTF.